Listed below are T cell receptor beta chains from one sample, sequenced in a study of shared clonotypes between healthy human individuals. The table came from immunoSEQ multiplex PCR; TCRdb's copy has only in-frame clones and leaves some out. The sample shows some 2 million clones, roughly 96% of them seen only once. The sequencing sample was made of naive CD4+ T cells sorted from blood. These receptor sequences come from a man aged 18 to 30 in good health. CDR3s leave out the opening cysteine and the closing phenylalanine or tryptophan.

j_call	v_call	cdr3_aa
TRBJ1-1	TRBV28	ASSFLVNTEAF
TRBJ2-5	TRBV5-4	ASSYYGTSQETQY
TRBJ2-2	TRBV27	ATSSLVAGELF
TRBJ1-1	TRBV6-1	ASTYTGTEAF
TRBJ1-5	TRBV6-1	ASSSLPSSNQPQH
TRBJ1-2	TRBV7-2	ASSLVRGNGYT
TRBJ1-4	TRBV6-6	ASSWRETNEKLF
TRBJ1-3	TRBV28	ASSLLVGSGNTIY
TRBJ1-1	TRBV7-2	ASSSFPGTATEAF
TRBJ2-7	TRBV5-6	ASSGPGTGRYEQY
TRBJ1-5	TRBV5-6	ASSLSDREAQPQH
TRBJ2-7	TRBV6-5	ASSTSGGFSNEQY
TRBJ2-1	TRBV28	ASITSGGAYEQF
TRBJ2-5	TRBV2	ASNLGQGKGETQY
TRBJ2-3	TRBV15	ATSRDPQGSTDTQY
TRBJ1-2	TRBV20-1	SAPQGAFT
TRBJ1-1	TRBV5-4	ASSESDRVSTEAF
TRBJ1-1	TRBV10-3	AISPRGTGMNTEAF
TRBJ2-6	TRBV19	ASRQGSGANVLT
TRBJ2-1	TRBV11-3	ASSLELVSDNEQF
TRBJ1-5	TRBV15	ATSRDRGYQPQH
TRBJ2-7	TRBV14	ASSLPGLAGAWEQY
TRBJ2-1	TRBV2	ASSVDPYNEQF
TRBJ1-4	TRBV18	ASSPTGNEKLF
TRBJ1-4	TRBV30	AFQHRFGNEKLF
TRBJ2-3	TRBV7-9	ASSFGTGVTDTQY
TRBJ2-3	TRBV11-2	ASSDRGFTDTQY
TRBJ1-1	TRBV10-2	ASAPTLNTEAF